This TCR beta chain was sequenced during a study of blood T cell repertoires in COVID-19 (TCRdb year 2020). A note on the overall study: The collaborator samples originated in the United States, Italy and Spain and spanned the acute and convalescent phases of COVID-19. The material from the prospective study consisted of cDNA or gDNA derived from T cells, B-cell-depleted T cells, or PBMCs. Deeply sampled blood TCRbeta repertoires from subjects exposed to, actively infected with, or recovered from COVID-19 were included in the dataset. The repertoires were released in a freely available public database intended as a resource for research on the immune response to SARS-CoV-2. Samples were obtained from the ongoing ImmuneRACE study (first 160 participants) and from 1,254 subjects provided by 6 global collaborators. Nearly every sample came with metadata listing a de-identified subject ID, COVID-19 status, age in years and sex. Where available, HLA class I and class II types were obtained from metadata supplied by the sample provider rather than from assay-based typing. Summary of the overall study and its limitations: The amount of clinical and demographic metadata varied by source and participant and was provided uncurated.

As for this clone: This receptor's antigen is unknown. No much larger clone is present one base from it, and per-base qualities are unavailable.

Collaborating institutions collected whole blood in K2EDTA tubes following their own protocols. Collaborator samples were shipped for TCRbeta analysis as frozen whole blood, isolated PBMCs, or DNA extracted from either sample type. TCRbeta CDR3 regions were amplified from genomic DNA by means of the immunoSEQ Assay, a bias-controlled multiplex PCR. Regarding the original processing steps: Nucleated cell counts per sample were estimated from amplification of reference gene primers within the assay. To quantify the absolute abundance of each unique TCRbeta CDR3 rearrangement, sequence reads were collapsed and filtered. For each sample, productive Simpson clonality was calculated by taking the square root of Simpson's diversity index across productive rearrangements. In its TCRdb copy, this immuneACCESS table keeps in-frame sequences only and misses some clones. Where compared with another copy, unresolved V genes explain less than half of these, and the others have no known cause. V, J and clone size are those of that table, while D and trimming were read from the DNA. The sample includes about 180,000 clones, with about four fifths observed a single time. The ten most abundant clones make up about 6.5% of the sample.

CDR1 and CDR2 are read off the germline V gene (reference sequence) as LGHDT and YNNKEL. Trimming takes 0 bases from V and 4 bases from J, and the germline ends sit 5 bases apart. The CDR3 measures 13 amino acids from cysteine to phenylalanine. The read is trimmed to its CDR3 DNA, 39 bases read in frame from base 1. The rearrangement combines TRBV3-1 (or the pseudogene TRBV3-2) with TRBJ2-3, with an unclear D gene assignment. The receptor's source is a man in his 70s with active or convalescent COVID-19. The specimen was peripheral blood. The DNA sequence reads TGTGCCAGCAGCCAAGAAATCTCAGATACGCAGTATTTT. This sequence encodes CASSQEISDTQYF.